A selection of T cell receptor beta chains follows, all from one sample in a study of post-analysis software for immune sequencing data. TCRdb analysed the PCR reads with MiXCR anew, one entry per CDR3 protein. The sample shows approximately 660,000 distinct CDR3 sequences, more than 50% of them seen only once. Sequenced material: blood. The receptor set was obtained from a girl aged 2 to 9 with multiple sclerosis. Each CDR3 is given with its conserved first and last residue. The D gene is left open where the match is weak. Not every row has a clone size; where given, it reads once, few, many or a size class.

clone size	V gene	J gene	D gene	CDR3 DNA	CDR3 protein
-	TRBV5-1	TRBJ2-1	TRBD2	TGCGCCAGCAGCCTTAGACTAGCGGGAGGCTCGAATGAGCAGTTCTTC	CASSLRLAGGSNEQFF
few	TRBV30	TRBJ1-2	TRBD1	TGTGCCTACAGCCGGGACAGGGGTAACTACACCTTC	CAYSRDRGNYTF
-	TRBV29-1	TRBJ1-2	-	TGCAGCGTTGATAGGGAGGCAGGGAGCTATGGCTACACCTTC	CSVDREAGSYGYTF
few	TRBV10-3	TRBJ2-3	TRBD2	TGTGCCATCAGTGTAGCGGGGGCGAGCACAGATACGCAGTATTTT	CAISVAGASTDTQYF
-	TRBV2	TRBJ1-5	-	TGTGCCGGGGCCGGGACACGGTATCAGCCCCAGCATTTT	CAGAGTRYQPQHF
-	TRBV11-2	TRBJ2-3	-	TGTGCCAGCAGCTTAGAAAGTCTAGTCCCCTATACGCAGTATTTT	CASSLESLVPYTQYF
-	TRBV2	TRBJ1-2	-	TGTGCCAGCAGTACCGGGCCGTCCTATGGCTACACCTTC	CASSTGPSYGYTF
-	TRBV5-1	TRBJ2-3	TRBD2	TGCGCCAGCAGCTTGGCCAAGACTAGCGGGATTGATACGCAGTATTTT	CASSLAKTSGIDTQYF
once	TRBV10-3	TRBJ2-7	-	TGTGCCATCAGGGAACTGGAGTACAATGAGCAGTACTTC	CAIRELEYNEQYF
-	TRBV7-9	TRBJ2-7	-	TGTGCCAGCAGCTTAGTAGCCATGGACGAGCAGTACTTC	CASSLVAMDEQYF
-	TRBV3-1	TRBJ2-7	TRBD1	TGTGCCAGCGGGACAGGGGATTCTGCCGAGCAGTACTTC	CASGTGDSAEQYF
-	TRBV7-3	TRBJ1-1	-	TGTGCCAGCGGAAGAACGGCCAACACTGAAGCTTTCTTT	CASGRTANTEAFF
-	TRBV19	TRBJ2-7	-	TGTGCCACCAAACCGGGACTGGGGGACTACGAGCAGTACTTC	CATKPGLGDYEQYF
-	TRBV29-1	TRBJ2-2	-	TGCAGCGTTGGGGCGGCCGGGGAGCTGTTTTTT	CSVGAAGELFF
-	TRBV2	TRBJ2-1	-	TGTGCCAGCCCCTCCACGAATGAGCAGTTCTTC	CASPSTNEQFF
-	TRBV5-1	TRBJ2-7	TRBD2	TGCGCCAGCAGATTTATAGCGGGAGGGGCCTACGAGCAGTACTTC	CASRFIAGGAYEQYF
few	TRBV6-1	TRBJ2-1	-	TGTGCCAGCAGTGAGATTTGGGGCGGCAATGAGCAGTTCTTC	CASSEIWGGNEQFF
-	TRBV5-1	TRBJ2-5	TRBD1	TGCGCCAGCAGTTTGGTGACAGGGGTACAAGAGACCCAGTACTTC	CASSLVTGVQETQYF
-	TRBV29-1	TRBJ1-1	-	TGCAGCGTCACGGAGGATCTTTACACTGAAGCTTTCTTT	CSVTEDLYTEAFF
few	TRBV5-1	TRBJ2-3	TRBD1	TGCGCCAGCAGCTCCTCTGGGACAGGGGTGACAGATACGCAGTATTTT	CASSSSGTGVTDTQYF
-	TRBV4-2	TRBJ1-2	-	TGTGCCAGCAGCCAAGATCCGGGGGCAAGTAACTATGGCTACACCTTC	CASSQDPGASNYGYTF
-	TRBV2	TRBJ2-1	-	TGTGCCAGCAGTGACGGGGGCTCGGCTCCCAATGAGCAGTTCTTC	CASSDGGSAPNEQFF
-	TRBV7-3	TRBJ2-6	-	TGTGCCAGCAGCTTAACCGGGGACTCTGGGGCCAACGTCCTGACTTTC	CASSLTGDSGANVLTF
-	TRBV15	TRBJ2-2	-	TGTGCCACCAGCAGAGGACTGGTACCCTCCGGGGAGCTGTTTTTT	CATSRGLVPSGELFF
once	TRBV12-3/TRBV12-4	TRBJ2-5	-	TGTGCCAGCAGTTTTGGGAGGCTGCGGTCTTACACGCAAGAGACCCAGTACTTC	CASSFGRLRSYTQETQYF
few	TRBV30	TRBJ2-7	-	TGTGCCTGGAGTGTAACTCTGGCCTACGAGCAGTACTTC	CAWSVTLAYEQYF
-	TRBV5-1	TRBJ2-1	TRBD2	TGCGCCAGCAGCTTGGCCCCACTAGCGGGAGGCTCTGAGAAGTTCTTC	CASSLAPLAGGSEKFF